This T cell receptor beta chain was captured by sequencing in a study of identifying expanded T cells in peripheral blood. The CDR3 has 15 amino acids. Germline CDR1 is MDHEN and CDR2 is SYDVKM. V shed 5 bases and J shed 2 bases, with 12 bases lying between them. Study conclusions and caveats: Across healthy donors, higher total template counts meant significantly greater roughly two-week count variance.

Sequencing used immunoSEQ multiplex PCR; TCRdb keeps in-frame clones, though not all of them. The profile shows just under 65,000 clones, roughly 86% of them singletons. Concerning this clone itself: Its antigen is currently unknown.

Healthy donors had no documented immune events, such as infections, while sampled. Specimen: blood. This TCR was recovered from a person aged 18 to 70 in good health. The chain recombines TRBV28 with TRBJ2-2; maybe TRBD2 (5 bases). CDR3 sequence: CASSPPRGNTGELFF. The CDR3 DNA reads as TGTGCCAGCAGTCCTCCCCGGGGTAACACCGGGGAGCTGTTTTTT.